These 28 T cell receptor beta chains were all obtained from the same sample, sequenced in a study of blood T cell repertoires in COVID-19. Produced via immunoSEQ multiplex PCR; TCRdb's table is partial and in-frame only. The repertoire has approximately 29,000 clones, almost 90% of them found once; the top ten carry more than 13%. The specimen was peripheral blood. The receptors derive from a human donor with active COVID-19. The donor label of this sample is uncertain.

This CDR3 reads CASSLPGLAGNHTQYF. CDR3 in DNA: TGTGCCAGCAGCCTACCGGGACTAGCGGGGAATCATACGCAGTATTTT. The rearrangement joins TRBV5-4 to TRBJ2-3; 13 bases are shared with TRBD2. The CDR3 totals 16 residues. Germline V CDR1 and CDR2: SGHNT, YYREEE (reference sequence). V lost 4 bases and J lost 7; bases outside the gene matches: 9.

The J gene is TRBJ1-3, the V gene TRBV5-1; D not resolved. CDR1 SGHRS and CDR2 YFSETQ come from the germline V gene. The V end was cut by 0 bases, the J end by 0 bases, with 13 bases between. The CDR3 is 17 amino acids. The CDR3 bases are TGCGCCAGCAGCTTGGACAATCGACAAAACTCTGGAAACACCATATATTTT. Protein: CASSLDNRQNSGNTIYF.

The V call is TRBV11-2, the J call TRBJ2-3; 7 bases align to TRBD2. The length of the CDR3 is 16 residues. Trimming cost V 1 base and J 5 bases; bases outside gene matches: 9. Germline CDR1 and CDR2: SGHAT and FQNNGV. DNA of the CDR3: TGTGCCAGCAGCTTAGGGGTGGGCGGGGGACTAGATACGCAGTATTTT. Translated: CASSLGVGGGLDTQYF.

V and J are TRBV18 and TRBJ1-2; 9 bases are shared with TRBD1. This CDR3 comprises 16 residues. The germline V gene has CDR1 KGHSH and CDR2 LQKENI. The V segment lost 6 bases and the J segment 4 bases; nucleotides outside the gene matches: 12. CDR3: CASSPGQGGWSYGYTF. CDR3 sequence (DNA): TGTGCCAGCTCTCCGGGACAGGGAGGTTGGAGCTATGGCTACACCTTC.

The chain is built from TRBV7-9 and TRBJ2-7; tentative D call: TRBD2 (5 bases). The CDR3 runs 15 residues. Trimming removed 3 bases from V and 6 bases from J, with 18 bases in between. Germline CDR1 SEHNR, CDR2 FQNEAQ (reference sequence). CDR3 DNA sequence: TGTGCCAGCAGCTTCGAGGGAAACATCGTTGGCGAGCAGTACTTC. Translating it yields CASSFEGNIVGEQYF.

The rearrangement links TRBV23-1 to TRBJ1-5; D is ambiguous. TRBV23-1 is filed as an ORF, its function uncertain. The CDR3 is made up of 15 amino acids. V was pared by 6 bases and J by 1 base, with 13 bases between. The CDR3 DNA sequence: TGCGCCAGCAGGGTGGAACAGAGAAGCAATCAGCCCCAGCATTTT. It translates to CASRVEQRSNQPQHF.

The rearrangement joins TRBV7-2 to TRBJ1-1; D is possibly TRBD1 (5 bases). Per germline, CDR1 SGHTA and CDR2 FQGNSA. The CDR3 contains 13 residues. V lost 3 bases to trimming and J lost 11 bases, with 16 bases between them. Written as DNA, the CDR3 is TGTGCCAGCAGCTTGTATACGGGGACTTGGGCTTTCTTT. Its translation: CASSLYTGTWAFF.

This CDR3 reads CASSPQGPPYIQYF. CDR3 coding DNA: TGTGCCAGCAGCCCACAGGGGCCCCCTTACATTCAGTACTTC. The chain links TRBV7-3 to TRBJ2-4; 7 nucleotides agree with TRBD1. The CDR3 runs to 14 residues. V lost 5 bases, J lost 8 bases, and 9 bases stayed unmatched. CDR1 is SGHTA and CDR2 is FQGTGA in the germline V gene.

This clone appeared once. The chain links TRBV6-5 to TRBJ1-5; 7 bases fit TRBD1. The CDR3 has 14 amino acids. The V segment lost 5 bases and the J segment 0 bases; nucleotides outside the gene matches: 1. Germline CDR1 is MNHEY and CDR2 is SVGAGI. As DNA, the CDR3 is TGTGCCAGCAGTAGGGGGCATAGCAATCAGCCCCAGCATTTT. Its translation: CASSRGHSNQPQHF.

This rearrangement joins TRBV4-1 to TRBJ2-5; 9 bases are shared with TRBD1. Germline loops: CDR1 MGHRA, CDR2 YSYEKL. The J segment lost 1 base and the V segment lost 1 base, leaving 1 base of the junction unmatched. The CDR3 consists of 15 residues. Here the CDR3 reads CASSQGQGVQETQYF. CDR3 DNA: TGCGCCAGCAGCCAAGGACAGGGGGTCCAAGAGACCCAGTACTTC.

J is TRBJ2-7 and V is TRBV27, with 7 bases aligning to TRBD1. The CDR3 has 15 residues. V lost 5 bases to trimming and J lost 4 bases; unmatched junction nucleotides: 11. Germline loops: CDR1 MNHEY, CDR2 SMNVEV (reference sequence). CDR3 DNA: TGTGCCAGCAGTCTGAAGGGGGCGGTTCGGTACGAGCAGTACTTC. Protein product: CASSLKGAVRYEQYF.

The chain couples TRBV18 to TRBJ2-5; no clear D gene. Between the trimmed V and J ends, which lost 0 bases and 4 bases, there was a span of 9 bases. The CDR3 covers 14 residues. Germline values: CDR1 KGHSH, CDR2 LQKENI. The CDR3: CASSPPAARETQYF. The CDR3 DNA sequence: TGTGCCAGCTCACCACCGGCCGCCCGAGAGACCCAGTACTTC.

By share, this clone ranks as medium-sized (0.01 to 0.1%). The chain couples TRBV27 to TRBJ1-1, with 8 bases fitting TRBD1. The J segment lost 6 bases and the V segment lost 3 bases, leaving 9 bases of the junction unmatched. Germline CDR1 is MNHEY and CDR2 is SMNVEV (reference sequence). The CDR3 contains 15 residues. The CDR3 loop is CASSLTGTGSPEAFF. The CDR3 DNA sequence: TGTGCCAGCAGTTTGACCGGGACAGGAAGCCCTGAAGCTTTCTTT.

The chain uses TRBV12-3 or TRBV12-4 and TRBJ1-1; D gene unclear. V was shortened by 2 bases and J by 6 bases, with 10 bases between the two germline ends. The CDR3 length is 13 residues. CDR3 nucleotide sequence: TGTGCCAGCAGTTTACTCCGGGGTGCTGAAGCTTTCTTT. It translates to CASSLLRGAEAFF.

This clone was observed a single time. The chain joins TRBV19 to TRBJ2-7, with 7 bases that match TRBD2. V trimming: 5 bases; J trimming: 0 bases; junction bases outside the gene matches: 7. The CDR3 totals 15 residues. The germline V gene has CDR1 LNHDA and CDR2 SQIVND (reference sequence). For the CDR3, the DNA is TGTGCCAGTAGTGATAGCGGGCTGAGCTCCTACGAGCAGTACTTC. Residues: CASSDSGLSSYEQYF. The entire variable domain, with the rest obtained from reference TRBV19 and TRBJ2-7, is as follows: DGGITQSPKYLFRKEGQNVTLSCEQNLNHDAMYWYRQDPGQGLRLIYYSQIVNDFQKGDIAEGYSVSREKKESFPLTVTSAQKNPTAFYLCASSDSGLSSYEQYFGPGTRLTVT.

In its sample, this clone was seen once. This rearrangement joins TRBV12-3 or TRBV12-4 to TRBJ1-2; 8 nucleotides line up with TRBD1. Trimming at V came to 8 bases and at J to 4 bases, leaving 3 bases not matched to a gene. This CDR3 has 12 amino acids. The CDR3 DNA is TGTGCCAGCTGGGACAGGCTCTATGGCTACACCTTC. Amino acid sequence: CASWDRLYGYTF.

This clone has just one count. This chain joins TRBV10-3 and TRBJ2-7, with 7 positions matching TRBD2. Germline V gene sequence: CDR1 ENHRY, CDR2 SYGVKD. The junction had 10 bases not matched to a gene; V was cut back by 4 bases and J by 10 bases. The CDR3 runs to 13 residues. The CDR3 DNA sequence: TGTGCCATCAGTGGAGGAGCGGGGCTTCTTCAGTACTTC. Translated, it gives CAISGGAGLLQYF.

The rearrangement uses TRBV3-1 (or the pseudogene TRBV3-2) and TRBJ1-2, with D unresolved. The V gene lost 1 base and the J gene lost 4 bases, with 4 bases spanning the gap. Germline V gene data show CDR1 as LGHDT and CDR2 as YNNKEL (reference sequence). This CDR3 has 12 amino acids. This CDR3 reads CASSQGPYGYTF. CDR3 nucleotide sequence: TGTGCCAGCAGCCAAGGGCCCTATGGCTACACCTTC.

This sequence joins TRBV20-1 and TRBJ2-7, with 7 bases matching TRBD2. The germline gives CDR1 DFQATT, CDR2 SNEGSKA (reference sequence). Losses at the gene ends were 6 bases for V and 3 bases for J; bases not matched to a gene: 2. The CDR3 length is 11 residues. This CDR3 reads CSAGLVYEQYF. The CDR3 DNA follows: TGCAGTGCCGGACTAGTCTACGAGCAGTACTTC.

The chain combines TRBV6-2 or TRBV6-3 with TRBJ1-2; the match to TRBD1 covers 9 bases. V trimming: 6 bases; J trimming: 2 bases; junction bases outside the gene matches: 4. The germline V gene encodes CDR1 MNHEY and CDR2 SVGEGT. The CDR3 has 14 amino acids. CDR3 coding DNA: TGTGCCAGCAGCCGGACAGGGGTAAACTATGGCTACACCTTC. This encodes CASSRTGVNYGYTF.

This rearrangement joins TRBV5-6 to TRBJ1-4; D is perhaps TRBD1 (6 bases). Between the trimmed V and J ends, which lost 3 bases and 0 bases, there was a span of 12 bases. The CDR3 spans 16 residues. Germline V gene sequence: CDR1 SGHDT, CDR2 YYEEEE. The CDR3 sequence is CASSWGPTATNEKLFF. In DNA form, the CDR3 reads TGTGCCAGCAGCTGGGGGCCGACCGCAACTAATGAAAAACTGTTTTTT.

V gene TRBV9 combines with J gene TRBJ2-5; 8 nucleotides line up with TRBD2. Germline-derived CDR1 and CDR2 are SGDLS and YYNGEE. The CDR3 covers 16 residues. J was trimmed by 2 bases and V by 4 bases; bases with no gene match: 10. CDR3 sequence reads: CASSLSGGLVQETQYF. As DNA, the CDR3 is TGTGCCAGCAGCCTCTCGGGGGGGCTCGTACAAGAGACCCAGTACTTC.

J is TRBJ1-1 and V is TRBV27; the match to TRBD1 covers 9 bases. The CDR3 has 12 amino acids. Germline V CDR1 and CDR2: MNHEY, SMNVEV (reference sequence). The V and J ends lost 6 bases and 7 bases, in that order; junction bases with no gene match: 3. Here the CDR3 DNA reads TGTGCCAGCAGCGGACAGGGGAATGAAGCTTTCTTT. Translation gives CASSGQGNEAFF.

This chain links TRBV6-6 with TRBJ2-3, with a possible D match to TRBD2 (5 bases). The V gene's germline CDR1 is MNHNY and CDR2 SVGAGI (reference sequence). V gave up 0 bases and J gave up 4 bases, with 5 bases separating them. The CDR3 totals 13 residues. CDR3 coding DNA: TGTGCCAGCAGTTACTCGGAGGCAGATACGCAGTATTTT. It yields the protein CASSYSEADTQYF.

V gene TRBV4-3 combines with J gene TRBJ1-2; a weak D match, TRBD1 (6 bases). From germline, CDR1 is LGHNA and CDR2 YSLEER. The CDR3 spans 15 residues. Trimming shortened V by 2 bases and J by 1 base, and 11 bases separated the two germline ends. The CDR3 loop is CASSQLGQLNYGYTF. DNA of the CDR3: TGCGCCAGCAGCCAATTAGGACAGCTTAACTATGGCTACACCTTC.

The V and J genes are TRBV5-1 and TRBJ2-3, with 9 bases identical to TRBD2. V lost 4 bases and J lost 4; bases outside the gene matches: 16. This CDR3 comprises 18 residues. Germline CDR1 reads SGHRS; CDR2 reads YFSETQ. This CDR3 is CASSRWRGGPGSPDTQYF. The CDR3 DNA sequence: TGCGCCAGCAGCCGCTGGCGGGGGGGCCCGGGTAGCCCAGATACGCAGTATTTT.

V and J are TRBV5-8 and TRBJ1-5; D is possibly TRBD1 (6 bases). Germline V gene data show CDR1 as SGHTS and CDR2 as YDEGEE. Between the trimmed V and J ends, which lost 4 bases and 3 bases, there was a span of 14 bases. The CDR3 has 15 residues. CDR3 in DNA: TGTGCCAGCAGCCTCGGACAGAAAGTCAATCAGCCCCAGCATTTT. The encoded protein is CASSLGQKVNQPQHF. The whole variable domain, remainder taken from reference TRBV5-8 and TRBJ1-5, is EAGVTQSPTHLIKTRGQQATLRCSPISGHTSVYWYQQALGLGLQFLLWYDEGEERNRGNFPPRFSGRQFPNYSSELNVNALELEDSALYLCASSLGQKVNQPQHFGDGTRLSIL.

This clone was seen more than once but under ten times. This rearrangement joins TRBV10-3 to TRBJ2-3; possible D gene TRBD1, 5 bases. The V and J ends lost 8 bases and 1 base respectively, with 13 bases between them. Germline CDR1 reads ENHRY; CDR2 reads SYGVKD. The CDR3 runs 14 residues. This CDR3 reads CAIGQVPRTDTQYF. The CDR3 DNA follows: TGTGCCATCGGACAAGTGCCTCGCACAGATACGCAGTATTTT.